This T cell receptor (beta chain) was obtained from a study of technical replicates of blood from a few donors. The ends lost 4 bases at V and 4 bases at J; junction bases unmatched: 9. The CDR3 spans 15 residues. Germline CDR1 MDHEN, CDR2 SYDVKM. This clone has just one count. Using immunoSEQ multiplex PCR, the repertoire was profiled, and TCRdb retains in-frame clones only, with some absent. The table lists more than 70,000 clones, about nine tenths of them singletons. The chain has TRBV28 and TRBJ2-7, with 8 bases matching TRBD1. What was sequenced was T cells isolated from PBMCs. The sequence derives from a human donor in good health. CDR3 coding DNA: TGTGCCAGCAGTTACGGACAGGGAACTTCTTACGAGCAGTACTTC. Its translation: CASSYGQGTSYEQYF.